Listed here are 22 T cell receptor beta chains from one sample, sequenced in a study of shared clonotypes between healthy human individuals. Clones were read by immunoSEQ multiplex PCR, and TCRdb kept only the in-frame ones, dropping some. The table has about 960,000 clones, over 60% seen once; the top ten hold around 1.4%. What was sequenced was memory CD4+ T cells sorted from blood. Described subset: CD45RA-negative fraction. These receptors were obtained from a man aged 18 to 30 in good health.

As for this clone: At one end the junction does not follow the germline gene, possibly because of a read error. The CDR3 sequence is CASSPGPPSYEQYF. CDR3 sequence (DNA): TGTGCTAGCAGCCCGGGGCCCCCCTCCTACGAGCAGTACTTC. The chain employs TRBV7-7 and TRBJ2-7; D is tentatively TRBD1 or TRBD2 (5 bases each). The CDR3 runs to 14 residues. CDR1 and CDR2 from the germline V gene are SSHAT and FNYEAQ (reference sequence).

This chain uses TRBV5-1 with TRBJ2-3; D unresolved. Germline CDR1 is SGHRS and CDR2 is YFSETQ. This CDR3 is 15 amino acids long. V gave up 0 bases and J gave up 4 bases, with 12 bases separating them. CDR3: CASSLEGNRADTQYF. In nucleotides, the CDR3 is TGCGCCAGCAGCTTGGAGGGTAATCGGGCAGATACGCAGTATTTT.

The rearrangement joins TRBV5-1 to TRBJ2-7, with a weak D call TRBD1 (5 bases). The CDR3 length is 14 residues. The germline V gene has CDR1 SGHRS and CDR2 YFSETQ. V lost 4 bases and J 2 bases, leaving 13 bases between the germline ends. The CDR3 bases are TGCGCCAGCAGCCCCCTAGGGGATACCTACGAGCAGTACTTC. It translates to CASSPLGDTYEQYF.

The chain carries TRBV11-2 and TRBJ1-4; D is perhaps TRBD1 (6 bases). CDR1 SGHAT and CDR2 FQNNGV come from the germline V gene. The CDR3 is made up of 16 amino acids. The ends were cut back, 7 bases at V and 2 bases at J, with 17 bases in the middle. The CDR3 reads CASTWGEGVTNEKLFF. The DNA for the CDR3 is TGTGCCAGCACCTGGGGCGAGGGGGTTACTAATGAAAAACTGTTTTTT.

The V call is TRBV19, the J call TRBJ1-4, with D tentatively TRBD1 (5 bases). Trimming left V 5 bases short and J 5 bases short, with 15 bases between. The CDR3 has 15 residues. CDR1 and CDR2 from the germline V gene are LNHDA and SQIVND (reference sequence). The CDR3 region is CASSLGLGTNEKLFF. CDR3 bases: TGTGCCAGTAGTTTGGGCTTGGGGACCAATGAAAAACTGTTTTTT.

Details on this clone: Germline and junction disagree at one end, which may indicate a read error. V usage is TRBV4-1 and J usage is TRBJ2-3, with 9 bases matching TRBD1. From germline, CDR1 is MGHRA and CDR2 YSYEKL. This CDR3 region has 17 residues. CDR3 sequence: CASSQGQGGGGTGTQYF. The CDR3, as DNA: TGCGCCAGCAGCCAAGGACAGGGGGGGGGCGGGACAGGTACGCAGTATTTT.

Here the CDR3 reads CATSLGAGGDETQYF. CDR3 nucleotides: TGTGCCACCAGCCTAGGGGCAGGGGGCGATGAGACCCAGTACTTC. This chain uses TRBV15 with TRBJ2-5; 8 positions match TRBD1. The V and J ends lost 5 bases and 5 bases, in that order; junction bases with no gene match: 10. CDR1 LNHNV and CDR2 YYDKDF come from the germline V gene (reference sequence). The CDR3 extends over 15 amino acids.

This clone showed up just once. The gene calls are TRBV6-5 and TRBJ2-7; D is perhaps TRBD1 (6 bases). Trimming shortened V by 6 bases and J by 3 bases, and 18 bases separated the two germline ends. The CDR3 has 15 amino acids. The germline V gene encodes CDR1 MNHEY and CDR2 SVGAGI. The CDR3 is CASSRGQFAGYEQYF. As DNA, the CDR3 is TGTGCCAGCAGCCGCGGACAGTTCGCTGGCTACGAGCAGTACTTC.

The genes are TRBV6-1 and TRBJ1-5, with TRBD1 as a possible D gene (6 bases). Germline loops: CDR1 MNHNS, CDR2 SASEGT. Trimming shortened V by 1 base and J by 4 bases, and 14 bases separated the two germline ends. The CDR3 has 16 residues. The CDR3 reads CASSEVFGRGNQPQHF. Here the CDR3 DNA reads TGTGCCAGCAGTGAAGTGTTCGGCAGGGGTAATCAGCCCCAGCATTTT.

This clone was picked up many times. The identical CDR3 is also encoded by other nucleotide sequences in the sample. This chain links TRBV5-6 with TRBJ2-3; 7 bases are shared with TRBD2. CDR1 is SGHDT and CDR2 is YYEEEE in the germline V gene. This CDR3 has 14 amino acids. The junction had 0 bases not matched to a gene; V was cut back by 1 base and J by 1 base. DNA for the CDR3: TGTGCCAGCAGCTTGAGCGGGGGCACAGATACGCAGTATTTT. It yields the protein CASSLSGGTDTQYF.

CDR3 residues: CASSPGTPYEQYF. The CDR3, as DNA: TGTGCCAGCAGCCCCGGGACTCCCTACGAGCAGTACTTC. The J gene is TRBJ2-7, the V gene TRBV14; a possible D gene is TRBD2 (6 bases). This CDR3 has 13 amino acids. V dropped 4 bases and J dropped 2 bases, with 9 bases sitting between them. Germline V gives CDR1 SGHDN, CDR2 FVKESK. The full variable domain, rest sourced from reference TRBV14 and TRBJ2-7, is EAGVTQFPSHSVIEKGQTVTLRCDPISGHDNLYWYRRVMGKEIKFLLHFVKESKQDESGMPNNRFLAERTGGTYSTLKVQPAELEDSGVYFCASSPGTPYEQYFGPGTRLTVT.

V and J are TRBV10-3 and TRBJ1-1, with a weak D call TRBD1 (5 bases). The germline V gene has CDR1 ENHRY and CDR2 SYGVKD. Trimming took off 0 bases at V and 2 bases at J, with 10 bases between the two ends. CDR3 length: 15 residues. Written as DNA, the CDR3 is TGTGCCATCAGTGAGTCAGGCCAGGGTAACACTGAAGCTTTCTTT. This encodes CAISESGQGNTEAFF.

The J gene is TRBJ2-6, the V gene TRBV27, with D unclear. The CDR3 runs 16 residues. Looked up from germline, CDR1 is MNHEY and CDR2 is SMNVEV (reference sequence). The germline V and J ends were trimmed by 3 bases and 2 bases, with 11 bases remaining between them. CDR3 in amino acids: CASSFRSGTGANVLTF. In DNA, the CDR3 is TGTGCCAGCAGTTTTAGGTCGGGCACTGGGGCCAACGTCCTGACTTTC.

The chain has TRBV7-2 and TRBJ1-1; D ambiguous. V lost 7 bases and J 3 bases, leaving 12 bases between the germline ends. The CDR3 extends over 13 amino acids. Germline V lookup: CDR1 SGHTA, CDR2 FQGNSA. Written as DNA, the CDR3 is TGTGCCAGCACCCTAAGGTGGGACACTGAAGCTTTCTTT. Its protein product is CASTLRWDTEAFF.

The chain combines TRBV5-1 with TRBJ2-7; 13 positions match TRBD2. Trimming took 4 bases from V and 1 from J; bases not matched to a gene: 5. The CDR3 is 16 residues long. Looked up from germline, CDR1 is SGHRS and CDR2 is YFSETQ. CDR3 DNA: TGCGCCAGCAGCCCCAGACTAGCGGGGGGATCCTACGAGCAGTACTTC. Residues: CASSPRLAGGSYEQYF.

This clone was detected only a few times. One base away lies a much larger clone, so this may be a sequencing read error. The chain carries TRBV7-9 and TRBJ1-2; D gene ambiguous. The CDR3 totals 12 residues. Germline CDR1 SEHNR, CDR2 FQNEAQ (reference sequence). With 1 base removed from V and 4 bases from J, the gap between germline ends came to 4 bases. CDR3 protein: CASSLEVYGYTF. In nucleotides, the CDR3 is TGTGCCAGCAGCTTAGAAGTCTATGGCTACACCTTC.

The rearrangement links TRBV18 to TRBJ2-7; the D gene is possibly TRBD1 (5 bases). The CDR3 contains 14 residues. The germline gives CDR1 KGHSH, CDR2 LQKENI. V lost 4 bases and J 7 bases, leaving 17 bases between the germline ends. For the CDR3, the DNA is TGTGCCAGCTCACTGTTCGTACAGGCAGGAGAGCAGTACTTC. This gives the protein CASSLFVQAGEQYF.

This clone was found many times. The J gene is TRBJ2-7, the V gene TRBV9; the D is unclear. The germline gives CDR1 SGDLS, CDR2 YYNGEE. The CDR3 runs to 14 residues. V gave up 1 base and J gave up 2 bases, with 10 bases separating them. DNA of the CDR3: TGTGCCAGCAGCGTAACAGATCAGACCTACGAGCAGTACTTC. Amino acid sequence: CASSVTDQTYEQYF.

This clone was seen a few times. The CDR3 loop reads CATSRRQGANTGELFF. The CDR3 nucleotides read TGTGCCACCAGCAGACGGCAGGGGGCGAACACCGGGGAGCTGTTTTTT. The chain uses TRBV15 and TRBJ2-2; the match to TRBD1 covers 7 bases. The CDR3 is made up of 16 amino acids. Germline CDR1 is LNHNV and CDR2 is YYDKDF (reference sequence). Trimming removed 2 bases from V and 0 bases from J; junction bases left unmatched: 3.

The V call is TRBV6-1, the J call TRBJ2-7, with D hard to call. Germline V gene sequence: CDR1 MNHNS, CDR2 SASEGT. The CDR3 loop spans 14 amino acids. V gave up 7 bases and J gave up 4 bases, with 17 bases separating them. CDR3: CASNLRVLTYEQYF. The CDR3, as DNA: TGTGCCAGCAATCTAAGGGTTTTGACATACGAGCAGTACTTC.

The CDR3 region has the DNA TGTGCCAGCAGTTTCTCCCGGGGAGCGGGAGTAGGTACCGGGGAGCTGTTTTTT. Protein sequence: CASSFSRGAGVGTGELFF. The chain has TRBV27 and TRBJ2-2; 8 bases line up with TRBD2. The CDR3 covers 18 residues. After removal of 3 bases from V and 5 bases from J, the junction contained 14 bases not matched to a gene. The germline V gene encodes CDR1 MNHEY and CDR2 SMNVEV (reference sequence).

The gene calls are TRBV6-1 and TRBJ2-1; 9 nucleotides line up with TRBD1. The V and J ends lost 6 bases and 3 bases, in that order; junction bases with no gene match: 6. There are 15 residues in the CDR3. Germline CDR1 reads MNHNS; CDR2 reads SASEGT. This chain's CDR3 is CASRIRDRDYNEQFF. The CDR3 nucleotides read TGTGCCAGCAGGATCCGGGACAGGGACTACAATGAGCAGTTCTTC.